A selection of T cell receptor beta chains follows, all from one sample in a study of pediatric ulcerative colitis. Sequenced by immunoSEQ multiplex PCR; TCRdb stores in-frame clones only, minus some. The sample includes 60,000 or so clones, 70% to 80% of them seen just once. The sample was blood. Receptors were obtained from a boy aged 10-17 years with moderate ulcerative colitis. Both conserved end residues are part of each CDR3. The D gene is left open where the match is weak. A row's size may be missing; if present it is once, few, many or a size class.

clone_size	d_call	v_call	j_call	cdr3_nt	cdr3_aa
.	TRBD1	TRBV9	TRBJ2-5	TGTGCCAGCAGCGTAGGAGTGGGACAGGGGTACCAAGAGACCCAGTACTTC	CASSVGVGQGYQETQYF
.	.	TRBV19	TRBJ1-5	TGTGCCAGTCTAGAACAGGGAGGGCAGCCCCAGCATTTT	CASLEQGGQPQHF
.	TRBD2	TRBV15	TRBJ2-3	TGTGCCACTACCCTTGGGACTAGCGGCACAGATACGCAGTATTTT	CATTLGTSGTDTQYF
.	TRBD1	TRBV7-2	TRBJ1-5	TGTGCCAGCAGCTTGTACGGGACAGGGGAATATCAGCCCCAGCATTTT	CASSLYGTGEYQPQHF
.	.	TRBV6-1	TRBJ2-1	TGTGCCAGCAGTGAAACGGGTTACAATGAGCAGTTCTTC	CASSETGYNEQFF
once	TRBD1	TRBV25-1	TRBJ1-4	TGTGCCAGCAGTGAATATCAGGGGGCTTCTAATGAAAAACTGTTTTTT	CASSEYQGASNEKLFF
.	.	TRBV6-5	TRBJ2-7	TGTGCCAGCAGTTACTCTGGGGTCCTTTCTGGCGAGCAGTACTTC	CASSYSGVLSGEQYF
.	TRBD1	TRBV4-1	TRBJ2-7	TGCGCCAGCAGGTCCGGGACAGGGGGCATCGAGCAGTACTTC	CASRSGTGGIEQYF
few	.	TRBV30	TRBJ1-1	TGTGCCTGGAATCGGGACCTGAACACTGAAGCTTTCTTT	CAWNRDLNTEAFF
once	.	TRBV15	TRBJ2-2	TGTGCCACCAGCTCACCACCGGACAGAATCACCGGGGAGCTGTTTTTT	CATSSPPDRITGELFF
.	TRBD2	TRBV11-2	TRBJ2-1	TGTGCCAGCAGCTTAGAAGCGGGAGGGCTCAATGAGCAGTTCTTC	CASSLEAGGLNEQFF
.	TRBD1	TRBV7-7	TRBJ1-1	TGTGCCAGCAGCGAAGACAGGGACACTGAAGCTTTCTTT	CASSEDRDTEAFF
.	.	TRBV12-5	TRBJ1-6	TGTGCTAGTGGTCCGAATTCACCCCTCCACTTT	CASGPNSPLHF
once	.	TRBV15	TRBJ1-5	TGTGCCACCAGGCGCGGGAGAAATCAGCCCCAGCATTTT	CATRRGRNQPQHF
.	.	TRBV6-5	TRBJ2-1	TGTGCCAGCAGCCGCGACGGGAGCTCCTACAATGAGCAGTTCTTC	CASSRDGSSYNEQFF
.	TRBD2	TRBV5-4	TRBJ2-3	TGTGCCAGTAGCCCCGGGAGGGGGAGCACAGATACGCAGTATTTT	CASSPGRGSTDTQYF
.	.	TRBV7-6	TRBJ1-1	TGTGCCAGCAGCTTTATCCCTCCGGGAGGGACTGAAGCTTTCTTT	CASSFIPPGGTEAFF
.	TRBD1	TRBV29-1	TRBJ1-1	TGCAGCGTTGGGACAGGATTCTTCATGAACACTGAAGCTTTCTTT	CSVGTGFFMNTEAFF
.	TRBD1	TRBV9	TRBJ1-2	TGTGCCAGCAGCGTAACCAACAGGGGGCATCACTATGGCTACACCTTC	CASSVTNRGHHYGYTF
.	.	TRBV2	TRBJ1-5	TGTGCCAGCAGTCGTCGAGATAAGGGTCAGCCCCAGCATTTT	CASSRRDKGQPQHF
.	TRBD2	TRBV4-1	TRBJ2-3	TGCGCCAGCAGCCATTATCCCAGCGGGGGGCATATTAGCACAGATACGCAGTATTTT	CASSHYPSGGHISTDTQYF
.	.	TRBV9	TRBJ1-1	TGTGCCAGCAGCCCGGGGGGGAGATCCACAGGGGAAGCTTTCTTT	CASSPGGRSTGEAFF
.	TRBD1	TRBV18	TRBJ2-7	TGTGCCAGCAACCGGGACAGGGATCTCTACGAGCAGTACTTC	CASNRDRDLYEQYF
.	TRBD1	TRBV6-6	TRBJ2-7	TGTGCCAGCAGTAGCCGGGACAGAACCTACGAGCAGTACTTC	CASSSRDRTYEQYF
.	.	TRBV6-1	TRBJ1-2	TGTGCCAGCAGTGCCACGCTGGGAGGGATTGATGGCTACACCTTC	CASSATLGGIDGYTF
few	.	TRBV5-1	TRBJ2-7	TGCGCCAGCAGCTTGGCCGTCAGGGCCGCCTACGAGCAGTACTTC	CASSLAVRAAYEQYF
.	TRBD1	TRBV18	TRBJ1-1	TGTGCCAGCTCACCAGGGGCAGGGGGAGACACTGAAGCTTTCTTT	CASSPGAGGDTEAFF
.	TRBD1	TRBV7-9	TRBJ2-3	TGTGCCAGCAGCTTTGCAGGGGGCGCGGATACGCAGTATTTT	CASSFAGGADTQYF
.	.	TRBV19	TRBJ1-2	TGTGCCAGTAGGGCGGGACGGATCTATGGCTACACCTTC	CASRAGRIYGYTF
.	.	TRBV27	TRBJ1-4	TGTGCCAGCAGTTTACGAAGGGCAGCAACTAATGAAAAACTGTTTTTT	CASSLRRAATNEKLFF
.	.	TRBV7-2	TRBJ2-3	TGTGCCAGCAGCTCCGGCACAGATACGCAGTATTTT	CASSSGTDTQYF
.	.	TRBV21-1	TRBJ2-7	TGTGCCAGCAGCACCCATTTCAGGGGGCGCGAGCAGTACTTC	CASSTHFRGREQYF
.	.	TRBV15	TRBJ2-5	TGTGCCACCAGCAGAGATTCAGGGGCACAAGAGACCCAGTACTTC	CATSRDSGAQETQYF
.	TRBD1	TRBV5-6	TRBJ2-1	TGTGCCAGCAGCTTGCCCAGACAGGGTACGGGTGAGCAGTTCTTC	CASSLPRQGTGEQFF
.	TRBD1	TRBV19	TRBJ1-5	TGTGCCAGTAGTCCGGACAGGTTGGGGCAGCCCCAGCATTTT	CASSPDRLGQPQHF
.	TRBD1	TRBV19	TRBJ1-5	TGTGCCAGTTCGACAGGGGGAGTAGCGTGGAATCAGCCCCAGCATTTT	CASSTGGVAWNQPQHF
.	.	TRBV7-3	TRBJ2-7	TGTGCCAGCAGTATACAGGGAGGCTACGAGCAGTACTTC	CASSIQGGYEQYF
.	TRBD1	TRBV27	TRBJ1-1	TGTGCCAGCAGTCTTCGCCGGACAGGCTCGGACACTGAAGCTTTCTTT	CASSLRRTGSDTEAFF
once	.	TRBV4-2	TRBJ1-4	TGTGCCAGCAGCCAAGAACAGGGTCTGGCTAATGAAAAACTGTTTTTT	CASSQEQGLANEKLFF
.	TRBD2	TRBV4-2	TRBJ2-1	TGTGCCAGCAGCCCGGGACTAGCGGGAGGTGGAGACAATGAGCAGTTCTTC	CASSPGLAGGGDNEQFF
.	.	TRBV18	TRBJ1-1	TGTGCCAGCTCACCAATTCAACAGGGTAGCACTGAAGCTTTCTTT	CASSPIQQGSTEAFF
.	.	TRBV7-2	TRBJ2-1	TGTGCCAGCAGCCGGGCCTTCTACAATGAGCAGTTCTTC	CASSRAFYNEQFF
few	.	TRBV7-9	TRBJ1-1	TGTGCCAGCAGCTTAATTTCTGAAGCTTTCTTT	CASSLISEAFF
once	.	TRBV5-1	TRBJ2-5	TGCGCCAGCAGCTTGGGGTTGCGAGAGACCCAGTACTTC	CASSLGLRETQYF
.	TRBD1	TRBV7-6	TRBJ2-2	TGTGCCAGCAGCCGGGACAGGACCACTGGCGGGGAGCTGTTTTTT	CASSRDRTTGGELFF
.	TRBD1	TRBV6-6	TRBJ1-3	TGTGCCAGCAGGCTCCGACAGGGAAAGGGAAACACCATATATTTT	CASRLRQGKGNTIYF
once	.	TRBV19	TRBJ1-4	TGTGCCAGTAGTATAGTTTCCGGATTCCTGAAGGAACTGTTTTTT	CASSIVSGFLKELFF
.	TRBD1	TRBV7-9	TRBJ2-6	TGTGCCAGCACCACCCGGACAGGGGGCAGAGGGGCCAACGTCCTGACTTTC	CASTTRTGGRGANVLTF
.	.	TRBV11-2	TRBJ2-2	TGTGCCAGCAGCTTTGAGCGCGGGGAGCTGTTTTTT	CASSFERGELFF
.	.	TRBV11-2	TRBJ2-3	TGTGCCTGCAGCCCCCCTTCGGATACGCAGTATTTT	CACSPPSDTQYF
once	TRBD1	TRBV27	TRBJ2-7	TGTGCCAGCAGTTTATTCTCCTCTTCGGGACAGGGGTCCTACGAGCAGTACTTC	CASSLFSSSGQGSYEQYF
.	TRBD2	TRBV7-9	TRBJ2-7	TGTGCCAGCAGCCTGACTAGCGGGACATCCTACGAGCAGTACTTC	CASSLTSGTSYEQYF
.	.	TRBV5-1	TRBJ2-1	TGCGCCAGCAGCTTGTCGTCGAGGAGAGAGCAGTTCTTC	CASSLSSRREQFF
.	.	TRBV9	TRBJ1-1	TGTGCCAGCAGCGTAGGGGGGGCCACTGAAGCTTTCTTT	CASSVGGATEAFF
.	.	TRBV27	TRBJ1-2	TGTGCCAGCAGTCCCTCGACAGGCTTGGGGTGGGGCTACACCTTC	CASSPSTGLGWGYTF
once	TRBD1	TRBV7-3	TRBJ1-2	TGTGCCAGCAGTAGACCGGGACAGGGGTTCCATGGCTACACCTTC	CASSRPGQGFHGYTF
.	.	TRBV25-1	TRBJ2-7	TGTGCCAGCAGTTCCCAACCCTACGAGCAGTACTTC	CASSSQPYEQYF
once	TRBD1	TRBV5-1	TRBJ2-7	TGCGCCAGCAGCTGGGATAGAGGTGGCAGGGGGTCCTACGAGCAGTACTTC	CASSWDRGGRGSYEQYF
.	.	TRBV9	TRBJ1-2	TGTGCCAGCAGCGTGACAGGCGGAAACTATGGCTACACCTTC	CASSVTGGNYGYTF
.	.	TRBV27	TRBJ2-7	TGTGCCAGCAGGGGGATGGGGGGACGCTCCTACGAGCAGTACTTC	CASRGMGGRSYEQYF